This TCR beta chain comes out of a study of PD-1 blockade in classical Hodgkin lymphoma. About the research overall: On a schedule of every 2 weeks, patients received nivolumab 3 mg/kg intravenously. Study results and limitations: By cycle point C4D1, TCR diversity had risen significantly in CD4+ cells (but not CD8+ cells). In newly diagnosed patients, baseline TCR diversity was reportedly below that of healthy donors.

Profiling relied on immunoSEQ multiplex PCR, and the TCRdb table lists in-frame clones only, not all of them. Of around 26,000 clones listed, over 60% are singletons. Patients all relapsed after autologous stem cell transplantation, and there was variation in brentuximab vedotin exposure. The length of the CDR3 is 15 residues. Trimming cost V 6 bases and J 6 bases, with 18 bases left between them. From germline, CDR1 is MDHEN and CDR2 SYDVKM. With regard to this clone: What it recognizes is unknown.

The sequencing used peripheral blood mononuclear cells (PBMCs), collected before the second cycle of nivolumab. The clonotype originates from a human donor with classical Hodgkin lymphoma. The chain employs TRBV28 and TRBJ2-1, with a tentative D call TRBD2 (6 bases). CDR3 protein: CASRHPGVPSNEQFF. In DNA, the CDR3 is TGTGCCAGCAGGCATCCGGGAGTCCCTTCCAATGAGCAGTTCTTC.